This entry concerns a single TCR beta chain. This CDR3 region has 12 residues. The ends were cut back, 1 base at V and 10 bases at J, with 8 bases in the middle. Germline loops: CDR1 SGHVS, CDR2 FNYEAQ. The data belong to a study of blood T cell repertoires in COVID-19. Source study methods: For nucleated cells, counts were estimated from reference gene primer amplification. Only in-frame clones appear in the TCRdb table, and some are missing; sequencing was by immunoSEQ multiplex PCR. The V and J calls and clone size were taken over from that table, and D and trimming were inferred from the DNA. The data show around 60,000 clones, around nine tenths seen once.

The chain has TRBV7-6 and TRBJ2-1; no clear D gene. This sequence was found in a human donor in a cohort sampled during active COVID-19. The sample comprised peripheral blood. The CDR3 loop is CASSLVVTEQFF. For the CDR3, the DNA is TGTGCCAGCAGCTTAGTTGTGACAGAGCAGTTCTTC.